This TCR beta chain was retrieved from a study of control samples from healthy donors and cancer patients. The CDR3 spans 11 residues. V gave up 6 bases and J gave up 7 bases, with 6 bases separating them. Sequencing was performed with immunoSEQ multiplex PCR; in TCRdb, only in-frame clones are kept and a portion is missing. Found here are approximately 210,000 clones, approximately 90% of them singletons; the top ten hold less than 2%. Sequencing used blood. The origin of this receptor is a man aged 25-40 years in good health. This sequence joins TRBV12-3 or TRBV12-4 and TRBJ2-2; TRBD2 is a possible D gene (6 bases). The chain's CDR3 is CASRGGGELFF. The CDR3 DNA reads TGTGCCAGCAGGGGAGGCGGGGAGCTGTTTTTT.